The TCR beta chain described here comes from a study of T-cell memory formation after mild COVID-19. The CDR3 sequence is 15 residues long. Germline-derived CDR1 and CDR2 are SGHTS and YDEGEE. The V end was cut by 8 bases, the J end by 3 bases, with 19 bases between. This clonotype was detected only a few times. The 5'RACE method, run with constant-segment primers, produced TCR alpha and TCR beta cDNA libraries (carrying sample barcodes and UMIs). TCRdb called the 5' RACE reads again in MiXCR, with one record for every CDR3 protein. The sample has 550,000 to 650,000 distinct CDR3 sequences, 17% seen once; the top ten hold about 7.4%.

This sequence was found in an adult woman who had mild COVID-19 (a few samples of this study predate the infection). Cell type and time point are not known. J is TRBJ2-3 and V is TRBV5-8; D may be TRBD1 (7 bases). Sequencing input: PBMCs or a T cell subset sorted from them (not recorded which). The CDR3 region is CASRAGGPTTDTQYF. The CDR3 DNA sequence: TGTGCCAGTCGGGCAGGGGGGCCGACGACAGATACGCAGTATTTT.